The rows below give T cell receptor beta chains drawn from one sample of a study of cytomegalovirus exposure and HLA in healthy donors. Some clones are missing from TCRdb's copy, which holds only in-frame ones; the method was immunoSEQ multiplex PCR. Altogether 200,000 to 250,000 clones are present, roughly 75% being singletons, with the ten largest covering roughly 1.9%. Input material: PBMCs. These receptors were collected from a woman in her 30s in good health and CMV-seronegative. CDR3s include the opening cysteine and the closing phenylalanine or tryptophan. D genes are given only for firm matches. Only some rows state a clone size, as once, few, many or a class for expanded clones.

V: TRBV19; J: TRBJ1-1; D: NA; size: NA; CDR3: CASSPGENTEAFF; DNA: TGTGCCAGTTCCCCAGGGGAGAACACTGAAGCTTTCTTT
V: TRBV7-9; J: TRBJ2-7; D: NA; size: NA; CDR3: CASSLAEEAAYEQYF; DNA: TGTGCCAGCAGCTTAGCGGAAGAGGCAGCCTACGAGCAGTACTTC
V: TRBV6-6; J: TRBJ2-5; D: TRBD2; size: NA; CDR3: CASKSGGALETQYF; DNA: TGTGCCAGCAAGAGCGGGGGGGCCTTGGAGACCCAGTACTTC
V: TRBV18; J: TRBJ2-7; D: TRBD2; size: NA; CDR3: CASSPSGGRRIYEQYF; DNA: TGTGCCAGCTCACCAAGTGGCGGGAGGAGGATCTACGAGCAGTACTTC
V: TRBV6-5; J: TRBJ1-1; D: NA; size: NA; CDR3: CASSSKVRGGTEAFF; DNA: TGTGCCAGCAGTTCCAAAGTCAGGGGCGGGACTGAAGCTTTCTTT
V: TRBV30; J: TRBJ2-5; D: NA; size: once; CDR3: CAWSSSVETQYF; DNA: TGTGCCTGGAGTTCCTCGGTAGAGACCCAGTACTTC
V: TRBV6-5; J: TRBJ1-2; D: NA; size: few; CDR3: CASSYSPGGNYGYTF; DNA: TGTGCCAGCAGTTACTCGCCTGGCGGGAACTATGGCTACACCTTC
V: TRBV19; J: TRBJ2-7; D: TRBD1; size: NA; CDR3: CASTLGTGGSYEQYF; DNA: TGTGCCAGCACATTAGGGACAGGGGGCTCCTACGAGCAGTACTTC
V: TRBV7-3; J: TRBJ2-7; D: NA; size: NA; CDR3: CASSLRGPRDEQYF; DNA: TGTGCCAGCAGCCTTCGGGGTCCTCGGGACGAGCAGTACTTC
V: TRBV6-1; J: TRBJ2-2; D: NA; size: NA; CDR3: CASSSRMNTGELFF; DNA: TGTGCCAGCAGTAGCAGGATGAACACCGGGGAGCTGTTTTTT
V: TRBV7-9; J: TRBJ2-6; D: NA; size: NA; CDR3: CASSLRGANVLTF; DNA: TGTGCCAGCAGCTTGCGTGGGGCCAACGTCCTGACTTTC
V: TRBV7-9; J: TRBJ1-2; D: NA; size: NA; CDR3: CASSASGGNYGYTF; DNA: TGTGCCAGCAGCGCCTCGGGGGGGAACTATGGCTACACCTTC
V: TRBV4-2; J: TRBJ1-1; D: TRBD1; size: few; CDR3: CASSQAGQSLQMNTEAFF; DNA: TGTGCCAGCAGCCAAGCGGGACAGTCGCTTCAGATGAACACTGAAGCTTTCTTT
V: TRBV29-1; J: TRBJ2-1; D: TRBD2; size: NA; CDR3: CSAQVLAGADGEQFF; DNA: TGCAGCGCCCAAGTCCTAGCGGGAGCCGACGGTGAGCAGTTCTTC
V: TRBV6-1; J: TRBJ2-7; D: NA; size: NA; CDR3: CASSDWGQRVYEQYF; DNA: TGTGCCAGCAGTGATTGGGGACAGCGGGTGTACGAGCAGTACTTC
V: TRBV6-5; J: TRBJ1-1; D: TRBD1; size: few; CDR3: CASSYDRGTEAFF; DNA: TGTGCCAGCAGTTACGACAGGGGGACTGAAGCTTTCTTT
V: TRBV9; J: TRBJ2-3; D: NA; size: NA; CDR3: CASNRGFTDTQYF; DNA: TGTGCCAGCAACCGGGGGTTCACAGATACGCAGTATTTT
V: TRBV30; J: TRBJ2-7; D: NA; size: NA; CDR3: CAWSVQGSYEQYF; DNA: TGTGCCTGGAGTGTACAGGGCTCCTACGAGCAGTACTTC
V: TRBV18; J: TRBJ1-1; D: TRBD1; size: NA; CDR3: CASSPETGIFTEAFF; DNA: TGTGCCAGCTCACCGGAGACAGGGATCTTCACTGAAGCTTTCTTT
V: TRBV9; J: TRBJ2-1; D: TRBD2; size: NA; CDR3: CASSVEMAGEEFF; DNA: TGTGCCAGCAGCGTAGAGATGGCGGGGGAGGAGTTCTTC
V: TRBV2; J: TRBJ2-5; D: TRBD2; size: NA; CDR3: CASSVRLAGQETQYF; DNA: TGTGCCAGCAGTGTTAGGCTAGCGGGACAAGAGACCCAGTACTTC
V: TRBV19; J: TRBJ2-1; D: NA; size: NA; CDR3: CASSIQGLYNEQFF; DNA: TGTGCCAGTAGTATCCAGGGCTTATACAATGAGCAGTTCTTC
V: TRBV7-9; J: TRBJ1-1; D: NA; size: NA; CDR3: CSSSIGLRDTEAFF; DNA: TGTTCCAGTTCGATTGGGTTGAGGGACACTGAAGCTTTCTTT
V: TRBV6-6; J: TRBJ1-2; D: NA; size: NA; CDR3: CASSYPEGDYTF; DNA: TGTGCCAGCAGTTACCCCGAGGGGGACTACACCTTC
V: TRBV7-9; J: TRBJ2-7; D: NA; size: NA; CDR3: CASSFSTQGSYEQYF; DNA: TGTGCCAGCAGCTTCAGTACCCAGGGGAGCTACGAGCAGTACTTC
V: TRBV5-1; J: TRBJ2-1; D: NA; size: NA; CDR3: CASSLVGSSYNEQFF; DNA: TGCGCCAGCAGCTTGGTCGGGAGCTCCTACAATGAGCAGTTCTTC
V: TRBV7-9; J: TRBJ1-4; D: NA; size: few; CDR3: CASSLETATNEKLFF; DNA: TGTGCCAGCAGCTTAGAGACAGCAACTAATGAAAAACTGTTTTTT
V: TRBV10-3; J: TRBJ2-2; D: NA; size: NA; CDR3: CAISESEHAETGELFF; DNA: TGTGCCATCAGTGAGTCGGAGCACGCGGAAACCGGGGAGCTGTTTTTT
V: TRBV5-8; J: TRBJ2-2; D: TRBD2; size: NA; CDR3: CASSLIRITSGGANTGELFF; DNA: TGTGCCAGCAGCTTAATCCGAATAACTAGCGGGGGAGCCAACACCGGGGAGCTGTTTTTT
V: TRBV6-6; J: TRBJ1-1; D: NA; size: NA; CDR3: CASSYSTASEAFF; DNA: TGTGCCAGCAGTTACTCGACAGCTTCTGAAGCTTTCTTT
V: TRBV5-1; J: TRBJ2-3; D: NA; size: NA; CDR3: CASSLAQDTDTQYF; DNA: TGCGCCAGCAGCTTGGCGCAGGACACAGATACGCAGTATTTT
V: TRBV6-1; J: TRBJ2-3; D: NA; size: few; CDR3: CASSAEGGDTQYF; DNA: TGTGCCAGCAGTGCAGAGGGGGGGGATACGCAGTATTTT
V: TRBV5-1; J: TRBJ1-1; D: TRBD1; size: NA; CDR3: CASSHLSGTGNTEAFF; DNA: TGCGCCAGCAGCCATCTGTCCGGGACAGGGAACACTGAAGCTTTCTTT
V: TRBV4-2; J: TRBJ2-7; D: TRBD2; size: NA; CDR3: CASSQELGGGSYEQYF; DNA: TGTGCCAGCAGCCAAGAGCTTGGCGGGGGCTCCTACGAGCAGTACTTC
V: TRBV19; J: TRBJ1-4; D: NA; size: NA; CDR3: CASSMRVMNEKLFF; DNA: TGTGCCAGTAGTATGAGGGTTATGAATGAAAAACTGTTTTTT
V: TRBV11-3; J: TRBJ1-1; D: TRBD1; size: NA; CDR3: CASSLVETGGEAFF; DNA: TGTGCCAGCAGCTTGGTGGAGACAGGGGGAGAAGCTTTCTTT
V: TRBV11-2; J: TRBJ2-7; D: TRBD2; size: NA; CDR3: CASSELAGDHYEQYF; DNA: TGTGCCAGCAGCGAGTTGGCGGGGGATCATTACGAGCAGTACTTC
V: TRBV7-9; J: TRBJ1-2; D: TRBD1; size: NA; CDR3: CASSWGQGTGYTF; DNA: TGTGCCAGCAGCTGGGGACAGGGGACTGGCTACACCTTC
V: TRBV5-4; J: TRBJ2-5; D: TRBD2; size: NA; CDR3: CASSPRALAGAETQYF; DNA: TGTGCCAGCAGCCCCCGTGCCCTAGCGGGGGCTGAGACCCAGTACTTC
V: TRBV19; J: TRBJ2-5; D: NA; size: NA; CDR3: CASSPTRAEEETQYF; DNA: TGTGCCAGTAGTCCCACTAGAGCCGAGGAGGAGACCCAGTACTTC
V: TRBV7-6; J: TRBJ2-5; D: TRBD2; size: NA; CDR3: CASSLEGGTSGGTTYGTQYF; DNA: TGTGCCAGCAGCTTAGAGGGGGGGACTAGCGGGGGAACAACCTATGGGACCCAGTACTTC
V: TRBV2; J: TRBJ1-6; D: NA; size: NA; CDR3: CASSARLYSYNSPLHF; DNA: TGTGCCAGCAGTGCTCGTCTCTACTCCTATAATTCACCCCTCCACTTT
V: TRBV15; J: TRBJ2-6; D: NA; size: NA; CDR3: CATSRDTGSGANVLTF; DNA: TGTGCCACCAGCAGAGATACAGGGTCTGGGGCCAACGTCCTGACTTTC
V: TRBV5-1; J: TRBJ2-7; D: TRBD1; size: once; CDR3: CASSLPRQGDYEQYF; DNA: TGCGCCAGCAGCTTGCCCAGACAGGGTGACTACGAGCAGTACTTC
V: TRBV7-9; J: TRBJ2-7; D: TRBD2; size: few; CDR3: CASSLGGRAFYEQYF; DNA: TGTGCCAGCAGCTTGGGCGGGAGGGCCTTCTACGAGCAGTACTTC
V: TRBV5-6; J: TRBJ2-5; D: TRBD1; size: NA; CDR3: CASSFTGQQETQYF; DNA: TGTGCCAGCAGCTTCACGGGACAGCAAGAGACCCAGTACTTC
V: TRBV5-1; J: TRBJ1-2; D: NA; size: NA; CDR3: CASSSRDIRNGYTF; DNA: TGCGCCAGCAGCTCCCGGGACATTCGGAACGGCTACACCTTC
V: TRBV5-4; J: TRBJ2-1; D: NA; size: NA; CDR3: CASSLAGGGNEQFF; DNA: TGTGCCAGCAGCTTGGCCGGGGGAGGAAATGAGCAGTTCTTC
V: TRBV4-1; J: TRBJ2-1; D: NA; size: NA; CDR3: CASNGISNEQFF; DNA: TGCGCCAGCAACGGGATATCGAATGAGCAGTTCTTC
V: TRBV11-2; J: TRBJ1-3; D: TRBD1; size: NA; CDR3: CASSLAGDSRNTIYF; DNA: TGTGCCAGCAGCTTAGCGGGGGACAGTCGAAACACCATATATTTT
V: TRBV7-9; J: TRBJ2-7; D: NA; size: NA; CDR3: CASSSSDYYEQYF; DNA: TGTGCCAGCAGCTCGTCGGACTATTACGAGCAGTACTTC
V: TRBV7-9; J: TRBJ1-2; D: TRBD1; size: once; CDR3: CSSSYTRAGGDNYGYTF; DNA: TGTTCCAGCAGCTATACGAGAGCAGGGGGAGATAACTATGGCTACACCTTC
V: TRBV7-2; J: TRBJ2-1; D: TRBD2; size: NA; CDR3: CASRSGTNNEQFF; DNA: TGTGCCAGCAGGTCCGGGACTAACAATGAGCAGTTCTTC
V: TRBV19; J: TRBJ1-5; D: NA; size: few; CDR3: CASSIPGYSNQPQHF; DNA: TGTGCCAGTAGTATTCCCGGGTACAGCAATCAGCCCCAGCATTTT
V: TRBV6-5; J: TRBJ2-1; D: TRBD2; size: NA; CDR3: CASSTAGGREQFF; DNA: TGTGCCAGCAGTACCGCGGGAGGGCGTGAGCAGTTCTTC